This T cell receptor (beta chain) was recovered during a study of blood T cell repertoires in COVID-19. Study context: Whether acute or convalescent, the COVID-19 samples came from the United States, Italy and Spain. From T cells, B-cell-depleted T cells, or PBMCs came the material, which was cDNA or gDNA.

Source study methods: Scientists estimated how many nucleated cells there were by amplifying reference gene primers. Measured with immunoSEQ multiplex PCR; TCRdb has only the in-frame clones, and not every one. V, J and clone size reflect that table, while D and trimming were determined from the DNA. The data contain roughly 290,000 clones, 70% to 90% of them singletons. Deletions cut 1 base from V and 3 bases from J, with 20 bases between. Germline CDR1 LGHDT, CDR2 YNNKEL (reference sequence). The length of the CDR3 is 18 residues. Sequencing was carried out using peripheral blood. The TCR was taken from a woman aged 45-65 years with active or convalescent COVID-19. V is TRBV3-1 (or the pseudogene TRBV3-2) and J is TRBJ2-3; D possibly corresponds to TRBD2 (5 bases). CDR3 residues: CASSQGMGGQTTTDTQYF. The CDR3 DNA sequence: TGTGCCAGCAGCCAAGGGATGGGCGGGCAAACGACAACAGATACGCAGTATTTT.